This TCR beta chain appears in the sequencing data of a study of Ad26.COV2.S vaccination and SARS-CoV-2 variants (dated by TCRdb to the early 2020s). Context from the whole study: Donors in the vaccine arm were drawn from COV1001, a multicentre, randomized, double-blind, placebo-controlled phase I-IIa trial testing Ad26.COV2.S in healthy adults. Throughout the experiments and outcome assessment, investigators stayed blinded to trial group allocation. A total of 32 samples were included in the TCR-sequenced set, comprising about 20 Ad26.COV2.S vaccine recipients, 5 placebo recipients and 8 SARS-CoV-2 convalescent individuals. Sequencing of the TCRbeta repertoire served to evaluate the specificity and breadth of SARS-CoV-2-reactive T cell receptors following Ad26.COV2.S vaccination. Dosing of Ad26.COV2.S was intramuscular, at either 5x10^10 or 1x10^11 viral particles, delivered as one shot or as two shots spaced 56 days apart. Trial participants were randomized into five groups of five: low-dose or high-dose Ad26.COV2.S given once or twice, or placebo on both occasions. General study outcomes and caveats: The study was not powered to compare responses between vaccine doses or regimens. Vaccine and placebo recipients had comparable non-spike TCR breadth, which fits with the vaccine containing only spike. The authors noted that total T cell responses may have been underestimated by the TCR breadth and depth analyses. Higher spike-specific TCR breadth was observed in Ad26.COV2.S recipients than in placebo recipients (P = 0.0014). After vaccination, substantial breadth of spike-specific CD8+ and CD4+ T cell responses was reported.

What this sample's treatment or condition label stands for: 15 to 20 received Ad26.COV2.S at low or high dose, single or two shots; several received placebo; per-sample allocation not given. Repertoires of vaccine and placebo recipients were sequenced from samples taken on day 63 after the first injection. In Cohort 1b, more than 20 adults aged 18-55 years were enrolled at a single site in Boston, USA, between 29 July and 7 August 2020. Ad26.COV2.S consisted of a replication-incompetent adenovirus type 26 vector by which a prefusion-stabilized SARS-CoV-2 spike protein from the original Wuhan strain was expressed. TCRbeta CDR3 regions were sequenced with the immunoSEQ Assay. After extraction, genomic DNA underwent amplification by bias-controlled multiplex PCR, followed by high-throughput sequencing. For the original study's pipeline: To quantify the absolute abundance of each unique TCRbeta CDR3 region, sequences were collapsed and filtered. Usable DNA was measured by amplifying reference genes present in all nucleated cells, and TCRbeta template counts were normalized to that usable DNA to estimate T cell fraction. Repertoire TCRs were annotated as SARS-CoV-2-specific by exact matching of V gene, CDR3 amino acid sequence and J gene to a known reactive TCR set. MIRA supplied the reference SARS-CoV-2 TCR set, which was filtered for enrichment in COVID-19-positive ImmuneCODE repertoires so that public or cross-reactive TCRs were removed. Based on the MIRA antigens, annotated TCRs were further analysed at the level of specific ORF or position within ORF. Depth was the summed frequency of annotated unique rearrangements, while breadth was defined as annotated unique rearrangements over total unique productive rearrangements. Two-sided Wilcoxon rank-sum tests were applied when comparing TCR breadth between groups. TCRdb obtained this table from immuneACCESS and retained in-frame rearrangements with V and J assigned. These tables miss some clones; where compared with another copy, unresolved V genes account for less than half of the shortfall, and the remainder is unexplained. V and J calls and clone size are those listed in that table; D and trimming were worked out from the DNA. For this sample there are 450,000 to 550,000 clones; about 88% appear just once. The ten most abundant clones make up about 2.7% of the sample.

Comments on this clone: Its antigen specificity is not known. No much larger clone exists at a distance of one base, and base qualities are not known.

V has 3 bases trimmed and J has 4 bases trimmed; junction bases matching no gene number 11. The CDR3 holds 16 amino acids from the cysteine to the phenylalanine. Only CDR3 DNA remains: 48 bases, in frame from the first base. The germline V gene specifies MDHEN as CDR1 and SYDVKM as CDR2. The sequences come from peripheral blood, collected in a trial of Ad26.COV2.S vaccine versus placebo. The receptor was derived from a person between 18 and 59 years old who received the Ad26.COV2.S COVID-19 vaccine or a placebo. The sequence links TRBV28 to TRBJ1-2; TRBD1 agrees with 7 junctional bases. The CDR3 here reads CASSFQGDRAIYGYTF. The nucleotide sequence is TGTGCCAGCAGTTTTCAAGGGGACAGAGCCATCTATGGCTACACCTTC.